This entry concerns a single T cell receptor beta chain. The specificity of this receptor is unknown. There are no base qualities to consult, and no much larger clone falls within one base. Its CDR3 holds 15 amino acids, cysteine through phenylalanine. CDR3 DNA is the only sequence kept; it has 45 bases, read in frame from the first base. V trim: 2 bases; J trim: 4 bases; unmatched bases: 4. The germline V gene supplies CDR1 ENHRY and CDR2 SYGVKD. These data belong to a study of blood T cell repertoires in COVID-19 (dated by TCRdb to 2019 to 2021). With regard to the full study: Collaborator samples came from the United States, Italy and Spain and covered acute and convalescent phases of COVID-19. The material from the prospective study consisted of cDNA or gDNA derived from T cells, B-cell-depleted T cells, or PBMCs. The dataset comprised deeply sampled blood TCRbeta repertoires from subjects exposed to, actively infected with, or recovered from COVID-19. A freely available public database, intended as a resource for researchers studying the immune response to SARS-CoV-2, is where the repertoires were released. Samples were obtained from the ongoing ImmuneRACE study (first 160 participants) and from some 1,300 subjects provided by 6 global collaborators. The sample metadata nearly always contained a de-identified subject ID, COVID-19 status, age in years and sex. Where available, HLA class I and class II types were obtained from metadata supplied by the sample provider rather than from assay-based typing.

Overall study results and their limits: The amount of clinical and demographic metadata varied by source and participant and was provided uncurated.

TCRbeta CDR3 regions were amplified from genomic DNA using the immunoSEQ Assay, a bias-controlled multiplex PCR. The paper's processing steps were these. Nucleated cell counts per sample were estimated from amplification of reference gene primers within the assay. To quantify the absolute abundance of each unique TCRbeta CDR3 rearrangement, sequence reads were collapsed and filtered. For each sample, productive Simpson clonality was calculated as the square root of Simpson's diversity index over productive rearrangements. As stored in TCRdb, this immuneACCESS dataset retains in-frame rearrangements with V and J assigned. A fraction of the clones does not appear; measured against another copy, unresolved V genes explain less than half of the discrepancy, and the remainder lacks a known reason. For V, J and clone size, that table is used; D and trimming come from the DNA. Present in this sample are 300,000 to 350,000 clones, 90% of which were seen just once. The ten largest clones capture approximately 4% of the sample.

Participants in the prospective study were aged 18 to 89 years, lived in some 24 United States geographic areas, and enrolled through a virtual design. Cohort assignment in the prospective study relied on participant-reported clinical history from a screening survey and a study questionnaire. In the prospective study, mobile phlebotomists collected whole blood, serum and a nasopharyngeal or oropharyngeal swab from each participant. Participants in the prospective study had the option to provide additional blood draws and questionnaires over an approximately 2-month period. Prospective study blood samples were shipped either frozen or at room temperature before DNA extraction.

Sequencing input: PBMCs or T cells enriched from blood (not recorded which). The rearrangement joined TRBV10-3 to TRBJ2-3; TRBD1 lines up with 9 middle nucleotides. The sequence came from a woman in her late teens or twenties with acute COVID-19. The encoded CDR3 is CAISEETGGADTQYF. The sequenced DNA is TGTGCCATCAGTGAGGAGACAGGGGGGGCAGATACGCAGTATTTT.